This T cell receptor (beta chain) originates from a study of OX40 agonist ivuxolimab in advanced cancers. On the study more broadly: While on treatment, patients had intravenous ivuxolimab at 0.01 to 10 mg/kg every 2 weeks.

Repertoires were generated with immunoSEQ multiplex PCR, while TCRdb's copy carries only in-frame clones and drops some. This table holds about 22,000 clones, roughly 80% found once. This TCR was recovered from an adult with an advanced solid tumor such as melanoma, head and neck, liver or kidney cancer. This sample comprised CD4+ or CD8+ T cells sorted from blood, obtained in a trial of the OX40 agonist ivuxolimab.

CDR3 DNA sequence: TGTGCCAGCAGTTCACAGGGCTACACCGGGGAGCTGTTTTTT. It specifies CASSSQGYTGELFF. The rearrangement joins TRBV28 to TRBJ2-2; a possible D gene is TRBD1 (6 bases). Germline CDR1 and CDR2: MDHEN and SYDVKM. Trimming shortened V by 4 bases and J by 3 bases, and 9 bases separated the two germline ends. This CDR3 has 14 residues.